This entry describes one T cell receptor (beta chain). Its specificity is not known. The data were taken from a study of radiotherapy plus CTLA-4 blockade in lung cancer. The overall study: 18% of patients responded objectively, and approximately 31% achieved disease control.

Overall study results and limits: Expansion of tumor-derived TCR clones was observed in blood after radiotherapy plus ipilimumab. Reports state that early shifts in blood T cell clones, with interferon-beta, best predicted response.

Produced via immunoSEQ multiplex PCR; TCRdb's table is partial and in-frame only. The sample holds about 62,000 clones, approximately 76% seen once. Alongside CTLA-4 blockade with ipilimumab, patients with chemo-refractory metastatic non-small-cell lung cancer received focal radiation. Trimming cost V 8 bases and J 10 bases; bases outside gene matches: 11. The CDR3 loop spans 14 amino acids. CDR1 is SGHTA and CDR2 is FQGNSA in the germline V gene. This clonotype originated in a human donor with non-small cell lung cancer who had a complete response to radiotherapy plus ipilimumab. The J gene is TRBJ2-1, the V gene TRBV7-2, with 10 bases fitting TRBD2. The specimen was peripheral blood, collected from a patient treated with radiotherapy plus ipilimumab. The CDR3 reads CASVALAGVHEQFF. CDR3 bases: TGTGCCAGCGTCGCTCTAGCGGGAGTCCACGAGCAGTTCTTC. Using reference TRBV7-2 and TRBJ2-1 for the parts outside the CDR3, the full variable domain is GAGVSQSPSNKVTEKGKDVELRCDPISGHTALYWYRQSLGQGLEFLIYFQGNSAPDKSGLPSDRFSAERTGGSVSTLTIQRTQQEDSAVYLCASVALAGVHEQFFGPGTRLTVL.